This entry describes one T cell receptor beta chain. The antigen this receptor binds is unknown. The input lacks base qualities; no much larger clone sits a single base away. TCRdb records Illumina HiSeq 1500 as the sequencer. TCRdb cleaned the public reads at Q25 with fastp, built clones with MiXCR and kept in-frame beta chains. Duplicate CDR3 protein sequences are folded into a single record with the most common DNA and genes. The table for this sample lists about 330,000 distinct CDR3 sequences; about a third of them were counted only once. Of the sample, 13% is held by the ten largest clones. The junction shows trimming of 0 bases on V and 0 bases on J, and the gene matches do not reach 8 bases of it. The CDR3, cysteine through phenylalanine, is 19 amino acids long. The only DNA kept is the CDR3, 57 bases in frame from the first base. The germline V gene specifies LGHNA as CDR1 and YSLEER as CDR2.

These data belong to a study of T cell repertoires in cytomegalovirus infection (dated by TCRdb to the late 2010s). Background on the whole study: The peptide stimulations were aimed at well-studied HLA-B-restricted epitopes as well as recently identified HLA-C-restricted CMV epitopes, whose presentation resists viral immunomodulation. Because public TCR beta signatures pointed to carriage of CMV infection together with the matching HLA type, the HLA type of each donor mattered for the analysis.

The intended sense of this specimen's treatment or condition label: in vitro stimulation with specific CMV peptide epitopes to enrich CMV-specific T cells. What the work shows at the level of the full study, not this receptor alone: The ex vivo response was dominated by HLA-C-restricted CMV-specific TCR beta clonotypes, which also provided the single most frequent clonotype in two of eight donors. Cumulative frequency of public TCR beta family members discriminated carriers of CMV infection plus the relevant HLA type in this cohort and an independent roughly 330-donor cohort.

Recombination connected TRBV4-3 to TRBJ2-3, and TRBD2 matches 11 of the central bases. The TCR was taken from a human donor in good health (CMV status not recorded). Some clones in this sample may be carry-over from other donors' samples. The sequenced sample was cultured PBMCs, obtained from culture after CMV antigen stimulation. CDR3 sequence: CASSQEGTSGASSTDTQYF. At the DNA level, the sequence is TGCGCCAGCAGCCAAGAGGGGACTAGCGGAGCGTCTAGCACAGATACGCAGTATTTT.